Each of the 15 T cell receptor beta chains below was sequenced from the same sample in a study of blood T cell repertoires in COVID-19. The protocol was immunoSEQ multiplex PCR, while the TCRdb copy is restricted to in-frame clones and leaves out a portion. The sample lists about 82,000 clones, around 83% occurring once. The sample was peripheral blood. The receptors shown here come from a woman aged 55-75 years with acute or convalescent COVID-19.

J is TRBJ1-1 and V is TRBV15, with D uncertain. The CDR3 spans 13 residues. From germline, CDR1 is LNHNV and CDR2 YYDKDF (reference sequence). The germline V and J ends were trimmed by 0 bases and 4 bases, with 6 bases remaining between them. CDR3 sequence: CATSRERITEAFF. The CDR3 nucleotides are TGTGCCACCAGCAGAGAGCGAATCACTGAAGCTTTCTTT.

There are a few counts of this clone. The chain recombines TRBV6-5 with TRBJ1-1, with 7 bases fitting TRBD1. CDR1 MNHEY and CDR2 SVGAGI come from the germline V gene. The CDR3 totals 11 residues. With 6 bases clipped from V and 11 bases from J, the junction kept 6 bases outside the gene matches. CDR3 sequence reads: CASSYKGQAFF. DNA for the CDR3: TGTGCCAGCAGCTACAAGGGACAGGCTTTCTTT.

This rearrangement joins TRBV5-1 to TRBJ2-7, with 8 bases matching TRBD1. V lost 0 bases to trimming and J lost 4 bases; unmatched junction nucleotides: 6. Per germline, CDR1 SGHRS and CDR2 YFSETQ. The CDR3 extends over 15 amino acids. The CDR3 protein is CASSLATGVRYEQYF. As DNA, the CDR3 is TGCGCCAGCAGCTTGGCGACAGGGGTGAGGTACGAGCAGTACTTC.

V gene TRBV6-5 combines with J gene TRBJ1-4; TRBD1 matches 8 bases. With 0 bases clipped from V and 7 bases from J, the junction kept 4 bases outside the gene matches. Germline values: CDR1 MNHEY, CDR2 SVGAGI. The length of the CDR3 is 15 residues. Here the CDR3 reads CASSYSRGRLEKLFF. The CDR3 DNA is TGTGCCAGCAGTTACTCCAGGGGGCGGCTTGAAAAACTGTTTTTT.

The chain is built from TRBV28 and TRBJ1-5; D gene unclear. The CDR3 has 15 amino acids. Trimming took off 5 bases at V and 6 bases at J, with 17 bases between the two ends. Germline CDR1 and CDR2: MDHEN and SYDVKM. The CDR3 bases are TGTGCCAGCAGTGCGCCGGGAGGGAGCGGTCAGCCCCAGCATTTT. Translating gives CASSAPGGSGQPQHF.

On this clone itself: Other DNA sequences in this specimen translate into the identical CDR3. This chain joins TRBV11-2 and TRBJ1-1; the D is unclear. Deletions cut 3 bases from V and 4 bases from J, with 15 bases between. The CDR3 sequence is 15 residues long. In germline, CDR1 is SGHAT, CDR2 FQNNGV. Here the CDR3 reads CASSFPTPGGTEAFF. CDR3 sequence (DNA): TGTGCCAGCAGCTTCCCGACCCCCGGAGGCACTGAAGCTTTCTTT.

The CDR3: CASSLAHEAFF. CDR3 in DNA: TGTGCCAGCAGCTTGGCCCATGAAGCTTTCTTT. This chain joins TRBV11-3 and TRBJ1-1; D remains ambiguous. Trimming took off 3 bases at V and 7 bases at J, with 6 bases between the two ends. CDR3 length: 11 amino acids. CDR1 and CDR2 (germline): SGHNT, YENEEA.

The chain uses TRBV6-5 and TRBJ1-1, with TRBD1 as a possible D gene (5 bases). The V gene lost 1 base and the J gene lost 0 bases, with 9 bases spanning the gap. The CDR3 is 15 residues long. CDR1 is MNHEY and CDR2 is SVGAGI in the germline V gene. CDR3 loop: CASSYLTELNTEAFF. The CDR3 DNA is TGTGCCAGCAGTTACTTGACAGAGTTGAACACTGAAGCTTTCTTT.

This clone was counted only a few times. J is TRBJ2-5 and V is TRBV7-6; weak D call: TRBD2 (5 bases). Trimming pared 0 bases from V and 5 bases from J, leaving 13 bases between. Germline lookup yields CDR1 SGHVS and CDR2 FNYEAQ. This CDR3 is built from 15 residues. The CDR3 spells CASSLAGAASETQYF. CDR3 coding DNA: TGTGCCAGCAGCTTAGCGGGAGCTGCCTCGGAGACCCAGTACTTC.

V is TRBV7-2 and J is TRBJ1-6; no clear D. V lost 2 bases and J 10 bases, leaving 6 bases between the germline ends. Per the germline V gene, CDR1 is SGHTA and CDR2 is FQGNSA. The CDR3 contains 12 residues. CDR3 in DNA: TGTGCCAGCAGCTTAATGCGCTCACCCCTCCACTTT. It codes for CASSLMRSPLHF.

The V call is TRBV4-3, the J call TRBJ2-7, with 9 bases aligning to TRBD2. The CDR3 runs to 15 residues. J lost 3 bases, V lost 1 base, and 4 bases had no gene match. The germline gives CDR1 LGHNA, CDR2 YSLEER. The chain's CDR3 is CASSQGGAGGYEQYF. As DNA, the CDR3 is TGCGCCAGCAGCCAAGGGGGAGCGGGGGGCTACGAGCAGTACTTC.

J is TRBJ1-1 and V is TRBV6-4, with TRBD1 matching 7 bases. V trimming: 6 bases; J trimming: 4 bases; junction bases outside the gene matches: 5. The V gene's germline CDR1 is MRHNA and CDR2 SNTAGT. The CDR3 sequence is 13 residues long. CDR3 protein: CASSPQGFTEAFF. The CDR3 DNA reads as TGTGCCAGCAGCCCACAGGGGTTCACTGAAGCTTTCTTT.

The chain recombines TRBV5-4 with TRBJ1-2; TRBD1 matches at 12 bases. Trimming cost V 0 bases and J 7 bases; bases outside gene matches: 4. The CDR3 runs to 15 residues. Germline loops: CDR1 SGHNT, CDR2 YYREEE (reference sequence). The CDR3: CASSLAGTGGGGYTF. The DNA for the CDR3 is TGTGCCAGCAGCTTGGCCGGGACAGGGGGCGGTGGCTACACCTTC.

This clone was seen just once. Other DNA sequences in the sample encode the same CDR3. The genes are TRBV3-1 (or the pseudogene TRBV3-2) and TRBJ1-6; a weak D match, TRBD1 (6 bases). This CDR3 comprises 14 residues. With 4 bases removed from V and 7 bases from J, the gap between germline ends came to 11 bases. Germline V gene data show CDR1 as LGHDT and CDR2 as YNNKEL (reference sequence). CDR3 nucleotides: TGTGCCAGCAGCCCGGCAGGGGACAATTCACCCCTCCACTTT. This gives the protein CASSPAGDNSPLHF.

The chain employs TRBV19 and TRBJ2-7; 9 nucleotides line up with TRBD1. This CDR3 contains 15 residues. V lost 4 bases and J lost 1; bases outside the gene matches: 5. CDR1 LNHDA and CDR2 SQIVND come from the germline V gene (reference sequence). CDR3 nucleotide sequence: TGTGCCAGTAGTACGACCGGGACAGGGTCCTACGAGCAGTACTTC. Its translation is CASSTTGTGSYEQYF.